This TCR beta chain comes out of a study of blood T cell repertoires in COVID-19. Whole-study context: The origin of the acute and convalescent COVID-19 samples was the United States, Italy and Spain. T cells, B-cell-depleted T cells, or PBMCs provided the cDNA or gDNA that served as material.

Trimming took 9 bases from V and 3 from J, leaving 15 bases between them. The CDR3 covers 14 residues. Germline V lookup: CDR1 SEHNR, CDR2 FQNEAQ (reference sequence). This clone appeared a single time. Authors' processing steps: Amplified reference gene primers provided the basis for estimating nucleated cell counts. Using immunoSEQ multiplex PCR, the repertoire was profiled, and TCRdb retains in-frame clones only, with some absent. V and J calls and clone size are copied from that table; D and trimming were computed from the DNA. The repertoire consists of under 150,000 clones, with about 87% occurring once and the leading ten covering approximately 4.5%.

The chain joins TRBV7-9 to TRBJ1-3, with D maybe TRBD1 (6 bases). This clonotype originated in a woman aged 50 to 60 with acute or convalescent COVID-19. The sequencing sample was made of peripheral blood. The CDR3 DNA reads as TGTGCCAGTCTCGAACAGGGCATTGGAAACACCATATATTTT. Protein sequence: CASLEQGIGNTIYF.